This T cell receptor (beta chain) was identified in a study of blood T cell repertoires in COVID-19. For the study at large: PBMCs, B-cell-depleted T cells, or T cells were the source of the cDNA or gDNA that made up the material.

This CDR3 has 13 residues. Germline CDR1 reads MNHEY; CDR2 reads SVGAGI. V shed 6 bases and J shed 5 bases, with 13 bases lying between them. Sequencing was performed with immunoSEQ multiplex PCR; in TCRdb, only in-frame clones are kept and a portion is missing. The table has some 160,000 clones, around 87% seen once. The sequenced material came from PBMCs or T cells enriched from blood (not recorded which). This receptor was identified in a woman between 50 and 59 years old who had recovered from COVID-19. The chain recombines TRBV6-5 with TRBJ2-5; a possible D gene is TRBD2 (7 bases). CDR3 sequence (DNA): TGTGCCAGCAGGCGGGGGCCATGGGAGACCCAGTACTTC. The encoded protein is CASRRGPWETQYF.